A single T cell receptor (beta chain) is shown here with its context. The sample holds other DNA sequences that translate to the same CDR3. Trimming cost V 0 bases and J 2 bases, with 6 bases left between them. The CDR3 spans 14 residues. CDR1 and CDR2 from the germline V gene are SGHRS and YFSETQ. The data derive from a study of control samples from healthy donors and cancer patients. Assay: immunoSEQ multiplex PCR; the TCRdb copy retains only in-frame clones and omits some. The sample yields some 130,000 clones, more than 85% seen once. The rearrangement links TRBV5-1 to TRBJ1-5; D unclear. The receptor comes from a woman in her thirties in good health. Sequenced: blood. The CDR3 reads CASSLDGGNQPQHF. The DNA of the CDR3 is TGCGCCAGCAGCTTGGACGGGGGCAATCAGCCCCAGCATTTT. The entire variable domain, with the rest obtained from reference TRBV5-1 and TRBJ1-5, is as follows: KAGVTQTPRYLIKTRGQQVTLSCSPISGHRSVSWYQQTPGQGLQFLFEYFSETQRNKGNFPGRFSGRQFSNSRSEMNVSTLELGDSALYLCASSLDGGNQPQHFGDGTRLSIL.